This passage covers 9 T cell receptor beta chains from one sample sequenced in a study of shared clonotypes between healthy human individuals. Clones were sequenced by immunoSEQ multiplex PCR, and TCRdb holds only the in-frame ones, with some missing. The data hold a few hundred thousand clones, with around 77% observed a single time. Sequenced material: PBMCs. These TCRs come from a woman between 40 and 50 years old in good health. Some clones in this sample may be carry-over from other donors' samples.

In this sample, this clone turned up a few times. This chain connects TRBV11-2 to TRBJ1-2, with D possibly TRBD1 on 5 matching bases. The V gene's germline CDR1 is SGHAT and CDR2 FQNNGV. V was shortened by 8 bases and J by 7 bases, with 23 bases between the two germline ends. CDR3 length equals 15 residues. The CDR3: CASDPIVGGVGGYTF. The CDR3 DNA sequence: TGTGCCAGCGATCCCATCGTCGGGGGTGTCGGTGGCTACACCTTC. Full variable domain (remainder filled in from reference TRBV11-2 and TRBJ1-2): EAGVAQSPRYKIIEKRQSVAFWCNPISGHATLYWYQQILGQGPKLLIQFQNNGVVDDSQLPKDRFSAERLKGVDSTLKIQPAKLEDSAVYLCASDPIVGGVGGYTFGSGTRLTVV.

This chain joins TRBV7-9 and TRBJ2-7; the match to TRBD2 covers 10 bases. Germline CDR1 and CDR2: SEHNR and FQNEAQ (reference sequence). The V and J ends lost 5 bases and 3 bases, in that order; junction bases with no gene match: 7. The CDR3 totals 15 residues. CDR3 nucleotide sequence: TGTGCCAGCAGCCCTCGAGGGACTAGCGTCTACGAGCAGTACTTC. The encoded protein is CASSPRGTSVYEQYF.

The chain couples TRBV18 to TRBJ2-7; D gene ambiguous. From germline, CDR1 is KGHSH and CDR2 LQKENI. The ends were cut back, 0 bases at V and 2 bases at J, with 11 bases in the middle. This CDR3 has 15 residues. DNA for the CDR3: TGTGCCAGCTCACCACCGAGAGCGCATGCCTACGAGCAGTACTTC. This gives the protein CASSPPRAHAYEQYF.

The rearrangement uses TRBV11-2 and TRBJ2-7; 7 nucleotides align to TRBD1. Germline V gene data show CDR1 as SGHAT and CDR2 as FQNNGV. This CDR3 is built from 16 residues. V lost 1 base and J lost 5; bases outside the gene matches: 11. CDR3 in DNA: TGTGCCAGCAGCTTAGCCCCCGAGGGACAGTCGCACGAGCAGTACTTC. This sequence encodes CASSLAPEGQSHEQYF.

CDR3 in amino acids: CASRPGSTPYNEQFF. CDR3 in DNA: TGTGCCAGTAGACCCGGGTCGACCCCCTACAATGAGCAGTTCTTC. V usage is TRBV19 and J usage is TRBJ2-1; no definite D call. This CDR3 contains 15 residues. Trimming pared 6 bases from V and 2 bases from J, leaving 14 bases between. From germline, CDR1 is LNHDA and CDR2 SQIVND (reference sequence). The full variable domain, with the rest looked up from reference TRBV19 and TRBJ2-1, is DGGITQSPKYLFRKEGQNVTLSCEQNLNHDAMYWYRQDPGQGLRLIYYSQIVNDFQKGDIAEGYSVSREKKESFPLTVTSAQKNPTAFYLCASRPGSTPYNEQFFGPGTRLTVL.

The V gene is TRBV28, the J gene TRBJ1-2, with D unclear. In germline, CDR1 is MDHEN, CDR2 SYDVKM. The CDR3 is 15 residues long. V lost 3 bases and J 4 bases, leaving 15 bases between the germline ends. As DNA, the CDR3 is TGTGCCAGCAGTTTCGGAACCAGGTTTTTCTATGGCTACACCTTC. Protein sequence: CASSFGTRFFYGYTF.

V and J are TRBV19 and TRBJ2-1; 8 bases line up with TRBD1. J lost 6 bases, V lost 4 bases, and 14 bases had no gene match. Germline V lookup: CDR1 LNHDA, CDR2 SQIVND (reference sequence). The CDR3 runs to 17 residues. CDR3 coding DNA: TGTGCCAGTAGTAGAGTCGGACAGGGTGGGATTCGCAATGAGCAGTTCTTC. Its protein is CASSRVGQGGIRNEQFF. The full variable domain, with the rest looked up from reference TRBV19 and TRBJ2-1, is DGGITQSPKYLFRKEGQNVTLSCEQNLNHDAMYWYRQDPGQGLRLIYYSQIVNDFQKGDIAEGYSVSREKKESFPLTVTSAQKNPTAFYLCASSRVGQGGIRNEQFFGPGTRLTVL.

V gene TRBV5-1 combines with J gene TRBJ2-7; D remains ambiguous. V lost 4 bases to trimming and J lost 0 bases, with 11 bases between them. Germline CDR1 and CDR2: SGHRS and YFSETQ. The CDR3 is 14 residues long. The CDR3 here is CASSKDVDSYEQYF. In nucleotides, the CDR3 is TGCGCCAGCAGCAAGGACGTCGACTCCTACGAGCAGTACTTC.

In this sample, this clone turned up once. J is TRBJ2-3 and V is TRBV7-6; D ambiguous. Germline CDR1 is SGHVS and CDR2 is FNYEAQ. Trimming took 4 bases from V and 0 from J, leaving 8 bases between them. The CDR3 consists of 14 residues. The CDR3 reads CASSWVASTDTQYF. The CDR3 DNA follows: TGTGCCAGCAGCTGGGTAGCTAGCACAGATACGCAGTATTTT.